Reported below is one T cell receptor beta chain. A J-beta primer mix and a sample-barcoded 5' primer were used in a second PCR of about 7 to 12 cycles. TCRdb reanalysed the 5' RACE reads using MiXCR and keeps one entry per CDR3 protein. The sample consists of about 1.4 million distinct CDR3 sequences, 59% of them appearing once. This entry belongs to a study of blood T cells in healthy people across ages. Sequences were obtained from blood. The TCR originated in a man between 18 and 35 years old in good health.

This chain's CDR3 is CASSRQGSGNREDQPQHF. CDR3 nucleotide sequence: TGCGCCAGCAGCCGTCAGGGTTCTGGTAATAGGGAGGATCAGCCCCAGCATTTT. This sequence joins TRBV4-1 and TRBJ1-5, with D possibly matching TRBD1 (5 bases). From germline, CDR1 is MGHRA and CDR2 YSYEKL. CDR3 length: 18 residues. V gave up 4 bases and J gave up 5 bases, with 24 bases separating them.